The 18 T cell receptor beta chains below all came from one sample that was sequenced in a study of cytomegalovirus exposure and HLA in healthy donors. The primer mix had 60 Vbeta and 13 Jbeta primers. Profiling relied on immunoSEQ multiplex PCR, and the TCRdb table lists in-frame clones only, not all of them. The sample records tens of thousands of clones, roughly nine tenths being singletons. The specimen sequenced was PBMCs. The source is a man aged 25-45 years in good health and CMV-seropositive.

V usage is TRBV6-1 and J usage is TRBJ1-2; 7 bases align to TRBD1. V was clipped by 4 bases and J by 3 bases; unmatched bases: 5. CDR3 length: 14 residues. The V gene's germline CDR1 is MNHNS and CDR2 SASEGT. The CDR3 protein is CASSGQGLDYGYTF. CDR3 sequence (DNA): TGTGCCAGCAGTGGACAGGGCTTGGACTATGGCTACACCTTC.

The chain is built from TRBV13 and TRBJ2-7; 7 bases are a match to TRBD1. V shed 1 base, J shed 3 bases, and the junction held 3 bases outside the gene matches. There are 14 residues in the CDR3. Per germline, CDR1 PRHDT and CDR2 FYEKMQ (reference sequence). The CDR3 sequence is CASSLENRGYEQYF. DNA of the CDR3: TGTGCCAGCAGCTTAGAGAACAGGGGCTACGAGCAGTACTTC. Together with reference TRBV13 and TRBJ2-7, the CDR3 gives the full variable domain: AAGVIQSPRHLIKEKRETATLKCYPIPRHDTVYWYQQGPGQDPQFLISFYEKMQSDKGSIPDRFSAQQFSDYHSELNMSSLELGDSALYFCASSLENRGYEQYFGPGTRLTVT.

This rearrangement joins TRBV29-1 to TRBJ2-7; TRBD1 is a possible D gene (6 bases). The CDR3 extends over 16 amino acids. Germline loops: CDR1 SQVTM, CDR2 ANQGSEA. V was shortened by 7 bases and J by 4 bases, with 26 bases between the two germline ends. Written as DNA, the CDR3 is TGCAGCGCCCACAGACCGACAGGTCCCTCTACGTACGAGCAGTACTTC. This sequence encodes CSAHRPTGPSTYEQYF.

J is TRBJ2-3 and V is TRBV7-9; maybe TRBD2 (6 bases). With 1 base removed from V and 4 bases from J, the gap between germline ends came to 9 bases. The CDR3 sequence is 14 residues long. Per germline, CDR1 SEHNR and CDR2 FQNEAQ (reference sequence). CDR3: CASSLDGSADTQYF. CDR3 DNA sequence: TGTGCCAGCAGCTTAGACGGGAGCGCAGATACGCAGTATTTT.

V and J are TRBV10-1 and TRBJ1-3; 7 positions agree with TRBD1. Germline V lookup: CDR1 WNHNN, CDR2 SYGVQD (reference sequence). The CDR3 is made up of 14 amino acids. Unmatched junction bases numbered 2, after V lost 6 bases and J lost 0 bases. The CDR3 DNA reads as TGCGCCAGCAGACAGGGGAGCTCTGGAAACACCATATATTTT. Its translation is CASRQGSSGNTIYF.

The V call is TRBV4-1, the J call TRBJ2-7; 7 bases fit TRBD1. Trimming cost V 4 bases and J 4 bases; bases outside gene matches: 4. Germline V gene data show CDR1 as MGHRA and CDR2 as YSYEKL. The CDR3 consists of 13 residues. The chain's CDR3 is CASSRSDRYEQYF. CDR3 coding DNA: TGCGCCAGCAGCCGATCGGACAGGTACGAGCAGTACTTC.

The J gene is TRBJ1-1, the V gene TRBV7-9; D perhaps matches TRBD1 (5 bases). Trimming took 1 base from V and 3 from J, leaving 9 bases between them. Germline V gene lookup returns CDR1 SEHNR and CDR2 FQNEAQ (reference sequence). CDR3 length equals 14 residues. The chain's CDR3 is CASSLEGRHTEAFF. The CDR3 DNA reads TGTGCCAGCAGCTTAGAGGGGAGGCACACTGAAGCTTTCTTT. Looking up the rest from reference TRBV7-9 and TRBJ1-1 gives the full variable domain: DTGVSQNPRHKITKRGQNVTFRCDPISEHNRLYWYRQTLGQGPEFLTYFQNEAQLEKSRLLSDRFSAERPKGSFSTLEIQRTEQGDSAMYLCASSLEGRHTEAFFGQGTRLTVV.

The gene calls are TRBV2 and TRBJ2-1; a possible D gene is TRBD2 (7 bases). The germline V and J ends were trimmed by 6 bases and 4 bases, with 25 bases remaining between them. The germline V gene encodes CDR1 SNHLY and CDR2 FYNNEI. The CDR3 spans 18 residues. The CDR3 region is CASRPTGSGTTLYNEQFF. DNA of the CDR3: TGTGCCAGCAGGCCAACAGGGTCGGGGACTACCCTGTACAATGAGCAGTTCTTC.

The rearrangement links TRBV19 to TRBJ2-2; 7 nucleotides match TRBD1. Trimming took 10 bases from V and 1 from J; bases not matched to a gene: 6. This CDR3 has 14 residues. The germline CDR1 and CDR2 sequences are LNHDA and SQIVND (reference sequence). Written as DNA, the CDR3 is TGTGCCACGAGGACAGGCCTGAACACCGGGGAGCTGTTTTTT. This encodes CATRTGLNTGELFF.

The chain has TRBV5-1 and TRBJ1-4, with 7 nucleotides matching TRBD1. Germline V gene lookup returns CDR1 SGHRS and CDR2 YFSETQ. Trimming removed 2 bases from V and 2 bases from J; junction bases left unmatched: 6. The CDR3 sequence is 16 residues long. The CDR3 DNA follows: TGCGCCAGCAGCTTACTCTACAGGGGCACTAATGAAAAACTGTTTTTT. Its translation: CASSLLYRGTNEKLFF.

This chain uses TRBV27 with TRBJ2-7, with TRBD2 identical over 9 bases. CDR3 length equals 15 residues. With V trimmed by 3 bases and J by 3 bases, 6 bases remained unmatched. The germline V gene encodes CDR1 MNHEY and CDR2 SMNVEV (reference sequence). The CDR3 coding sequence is TGTGCCAGCAGTTTGATAGCGGGAGCTCTCTACGAGCAGTACTTC. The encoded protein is CASSLIAGALYEQYF.

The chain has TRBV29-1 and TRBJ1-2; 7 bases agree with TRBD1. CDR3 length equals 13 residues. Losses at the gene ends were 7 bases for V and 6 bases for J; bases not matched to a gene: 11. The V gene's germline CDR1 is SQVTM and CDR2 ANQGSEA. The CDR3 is CSAGQAARNGYTF. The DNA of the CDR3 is TGCAGCGCTGGACAGGCGGCAAGGAATGGCTACACCTTC.

The CDR3 region is CASSFGGLNTEAFF. The CDR3 region has the DNA TGTGCCAGCAGTTTTGGGGGCCTAAACACTGAAGCTTTCTTT. The chain combines TRBV27 with TRBJ1-1; D might be TRBD1 (6 bases). V lost 3 bases, J lost 2 bases, and 10 bases lay in between. Germline V gene data show CDR1 as MNHEY and CDR2 as SMNVEV (reference sequence). CDR3 length: 14 residues.

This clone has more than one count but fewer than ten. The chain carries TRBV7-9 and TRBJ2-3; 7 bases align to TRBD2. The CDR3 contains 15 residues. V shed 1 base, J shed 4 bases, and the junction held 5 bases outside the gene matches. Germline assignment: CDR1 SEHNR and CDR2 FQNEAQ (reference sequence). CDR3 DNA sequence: TGTGCCAGCAGCTTAGTTCTTGCGGGAGCAGATACGCAGTATTTT. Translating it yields CASSLVLAGADTQYF.

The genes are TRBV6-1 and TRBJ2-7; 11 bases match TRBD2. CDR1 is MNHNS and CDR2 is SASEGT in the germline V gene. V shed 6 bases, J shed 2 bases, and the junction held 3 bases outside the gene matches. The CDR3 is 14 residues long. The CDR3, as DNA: TGTGCCAGCAGCCGACTAGCGGGAACCTACGAGCAGTACTTC. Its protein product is CASSRLAGTYEQYF.

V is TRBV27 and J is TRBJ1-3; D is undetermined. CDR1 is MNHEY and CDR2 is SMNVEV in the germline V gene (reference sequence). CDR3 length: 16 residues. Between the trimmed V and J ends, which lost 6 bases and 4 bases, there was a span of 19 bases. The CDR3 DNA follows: TGTGCCAGCAGCCCGCTTAGAAGGGAGGTAGGAAACACCATATATTTT. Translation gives CASSPLRREVGNTIYF.

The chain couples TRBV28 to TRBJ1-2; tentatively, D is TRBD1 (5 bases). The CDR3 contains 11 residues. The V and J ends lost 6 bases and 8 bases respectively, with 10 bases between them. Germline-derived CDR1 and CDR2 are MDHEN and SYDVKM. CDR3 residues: CASSAGGGYTF. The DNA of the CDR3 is TGTGCCAGCAGCGCCGGGGGAGGCTACACCTTC.

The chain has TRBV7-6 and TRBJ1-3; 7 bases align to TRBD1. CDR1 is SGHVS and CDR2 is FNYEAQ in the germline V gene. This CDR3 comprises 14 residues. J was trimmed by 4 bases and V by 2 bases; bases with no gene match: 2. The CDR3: CASSLPGGGNTIYF. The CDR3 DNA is TGTGCCAGCAGCTTACCAGGGGGGGGAAACACCATATATTTT.